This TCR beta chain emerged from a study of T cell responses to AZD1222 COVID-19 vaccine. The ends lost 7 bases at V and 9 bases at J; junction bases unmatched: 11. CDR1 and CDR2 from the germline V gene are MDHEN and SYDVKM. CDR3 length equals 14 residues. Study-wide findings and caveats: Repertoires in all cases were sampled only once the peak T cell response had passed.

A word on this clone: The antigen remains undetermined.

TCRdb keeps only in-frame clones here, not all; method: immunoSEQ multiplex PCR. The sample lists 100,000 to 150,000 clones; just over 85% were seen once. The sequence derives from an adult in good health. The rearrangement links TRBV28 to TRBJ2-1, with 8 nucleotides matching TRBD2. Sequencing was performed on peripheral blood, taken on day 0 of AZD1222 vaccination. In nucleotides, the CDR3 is TGTGCCAGCACTCTCGGGGGGGAGGCGATTGAGCAGTTCTTC. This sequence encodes CASTLGGEAIEQFF.